A single T cell receptor beta chain is shown here with its context. Per the study methods: Amplifying reference gene primers gave estimates of nucleated cell counts. Profiling relied on immunoSEQ multiplex PCR, and the TCRdb table lists in-frame clones only, not all of them. The V and J calls and clone size are taken from that table; D and trimming were inferred from the DNA. In the table there are roughly 200,000 clones, roughly 85% of which are singletons. The length of the CDR3 is 13 residues. V was pared by 7 bases and J by 1 base, with 10 bases between. Germline lookup yields CDR1 MNHEY and CDR2 SVGAGI. The sample belongs to a study of blood T cell repertoires in COVID-19. Study-level background: The study drew acute and convalescent COVID-19 samples from the United States, Italy and Spain. PBMCs, B-cell-depleted T cells, or T cells provided the cDNA or gDNA that made up the material.

Sequencing input: peripheral blood. This chain links TRBV6-5 with TRBJ1-1, with D possibly TRBD1 on 6 matching bases. This TCR came from a woman aged 55-69 years with acute or convalescent COVID-19. For the CDR3, the DNA is TGTGCCAGCATCGGGACACAGAACACTGAAGCTTTCTTT. It codes for CASIGTQNTEAFF.